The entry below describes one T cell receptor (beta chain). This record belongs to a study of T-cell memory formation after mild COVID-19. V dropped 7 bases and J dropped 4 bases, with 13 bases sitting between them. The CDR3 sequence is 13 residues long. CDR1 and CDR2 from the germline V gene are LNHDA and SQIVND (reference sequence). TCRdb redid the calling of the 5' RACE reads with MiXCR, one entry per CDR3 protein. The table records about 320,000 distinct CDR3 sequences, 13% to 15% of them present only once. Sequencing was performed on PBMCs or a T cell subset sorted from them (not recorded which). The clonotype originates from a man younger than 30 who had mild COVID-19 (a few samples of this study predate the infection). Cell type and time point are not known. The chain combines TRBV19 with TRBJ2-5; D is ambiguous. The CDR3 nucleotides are TGTGCCAGTAACCCGGTCCCGGGAGAGACCCAGTACTTC. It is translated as CASNPVPGETQYF.